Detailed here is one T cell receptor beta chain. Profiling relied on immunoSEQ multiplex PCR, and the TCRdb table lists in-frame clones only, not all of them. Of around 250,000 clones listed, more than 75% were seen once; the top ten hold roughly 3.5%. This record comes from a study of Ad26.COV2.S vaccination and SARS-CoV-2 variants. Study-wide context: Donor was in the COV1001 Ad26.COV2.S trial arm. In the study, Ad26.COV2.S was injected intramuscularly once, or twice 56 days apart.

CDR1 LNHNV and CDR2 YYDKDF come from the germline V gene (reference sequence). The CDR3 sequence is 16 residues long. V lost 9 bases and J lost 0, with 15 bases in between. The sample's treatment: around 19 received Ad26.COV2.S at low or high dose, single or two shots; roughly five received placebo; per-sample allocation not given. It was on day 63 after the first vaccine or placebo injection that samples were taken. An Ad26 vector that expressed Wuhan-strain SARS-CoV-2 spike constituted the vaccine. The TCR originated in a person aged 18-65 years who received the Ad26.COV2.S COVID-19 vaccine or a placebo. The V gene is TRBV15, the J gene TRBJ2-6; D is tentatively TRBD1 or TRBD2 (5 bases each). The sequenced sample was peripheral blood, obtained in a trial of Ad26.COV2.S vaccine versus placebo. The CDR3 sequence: CATSLRGISGANVLTF. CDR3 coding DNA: TGTGCCACTTCCTTGAGGGGCATCTCTGGGGCCAACGTCCTGACTTTC.